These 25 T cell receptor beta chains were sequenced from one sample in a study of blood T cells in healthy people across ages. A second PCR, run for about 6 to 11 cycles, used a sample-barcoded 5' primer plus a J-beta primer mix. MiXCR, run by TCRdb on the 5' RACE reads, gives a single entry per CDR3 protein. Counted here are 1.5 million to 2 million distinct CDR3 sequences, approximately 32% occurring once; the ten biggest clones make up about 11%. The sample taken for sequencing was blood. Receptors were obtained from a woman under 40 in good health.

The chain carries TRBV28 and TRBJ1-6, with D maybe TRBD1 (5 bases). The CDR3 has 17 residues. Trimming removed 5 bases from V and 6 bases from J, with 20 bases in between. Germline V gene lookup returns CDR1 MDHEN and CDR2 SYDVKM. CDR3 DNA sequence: TGTGCCAGCAGTCTCGGGACGGGGACGACACTTAATTCACCCCTCCACTTT. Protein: CASSLGTGTTLNSPLHF. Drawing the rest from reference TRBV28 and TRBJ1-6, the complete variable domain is DVKVTQSSRYLVKRTGEKVFLECVQDMDHENMFWYRQDPGLGLRLIYFSYDVKMKEKGDIPEGYSVSREKKERFSLILESASTNQTSMYLCASSLGTGTTLNSPLHFGNGTRLTVT.

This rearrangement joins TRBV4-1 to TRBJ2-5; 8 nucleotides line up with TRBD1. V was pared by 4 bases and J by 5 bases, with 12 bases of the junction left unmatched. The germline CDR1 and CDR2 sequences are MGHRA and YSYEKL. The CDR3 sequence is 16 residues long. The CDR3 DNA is TGCGCCAGCAGCCCTAAGACAGGGGCTTTAGTGGAGACCCAGTACTTC. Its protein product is CASSPKTGALVETQYF.

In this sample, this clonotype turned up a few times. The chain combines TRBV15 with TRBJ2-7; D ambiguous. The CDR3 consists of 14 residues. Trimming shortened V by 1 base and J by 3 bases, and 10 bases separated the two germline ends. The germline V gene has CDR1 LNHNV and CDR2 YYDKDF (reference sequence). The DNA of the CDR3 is TGTGCCACCAGCAGAGGAAGGCACGACTACGAGCAGTACTTC. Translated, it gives CATSRGRHDYEQYF.

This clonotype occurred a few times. DNA of the CDR3: TGTGCCAGCAGCCCGACTAGCGGGAGGCGTGAGGTTCCCTACGAGCAGTACTTC. Encoded protein: CASSPTSGRREVPYEQYF. The chain employs TRBV12-3 or TRBV12-4 and TRBJ2-7; 13 bases map to TRBD2. The CDR3 contains 18 residues. V lost 6 bases and J lost 2; bases outside the gene matches: 13.

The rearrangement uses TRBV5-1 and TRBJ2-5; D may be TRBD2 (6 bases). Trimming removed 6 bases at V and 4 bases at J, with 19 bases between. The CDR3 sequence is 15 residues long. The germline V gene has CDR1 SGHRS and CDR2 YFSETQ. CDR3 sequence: CASTFQGSGVETQYF. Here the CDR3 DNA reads TGCGCCAGCACCTTCCAAGGTTCGGGGGTAGAGACCCAGTACTTC.

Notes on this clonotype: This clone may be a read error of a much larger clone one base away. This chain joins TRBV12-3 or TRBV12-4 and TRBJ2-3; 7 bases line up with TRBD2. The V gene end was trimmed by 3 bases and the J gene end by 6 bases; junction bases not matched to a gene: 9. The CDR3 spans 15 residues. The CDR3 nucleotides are TGTGCCAGCAGTTTTACCAGAGGGAGGGAGGATACGCAGTATTTT. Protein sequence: CASSFTRGREDTQYF.

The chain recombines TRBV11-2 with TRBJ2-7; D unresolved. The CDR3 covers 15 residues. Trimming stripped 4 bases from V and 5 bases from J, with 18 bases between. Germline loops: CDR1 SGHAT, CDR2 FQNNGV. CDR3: CASSSIHGPQNEQYF. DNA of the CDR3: TGTGCCAGCAGCTCCATCCACGGACCGCAAAACGAGCAGTACTTC.

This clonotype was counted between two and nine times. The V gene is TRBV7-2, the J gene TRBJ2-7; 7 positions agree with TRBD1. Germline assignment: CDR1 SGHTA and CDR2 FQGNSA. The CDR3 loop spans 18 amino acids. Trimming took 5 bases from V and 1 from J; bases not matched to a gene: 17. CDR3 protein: CASSHRQGTSRHSYEQYF. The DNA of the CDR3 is TGTGCCAGCAGCCATAGACAGGGAACTAGTCGACATTCCTACGAGCAGTACTTC.

As DNA, the CDR3 is TGTGCCAGCACCACGCTAGCGGGGCTTTCCGAGCAGTACTTC. Translation gives CASTTLAGLSEQYF. This chain uses TRBV6-2 or TRBV6-3 with TRBJ2-5; TRBD2 matches at 9 bases. Judging by the DNA end, TRBJ2-7 fits better; the J call may be wrong. Germline-derived CDR1 and CDR2 are MNHEY and SVGEGT. The CDR3 runs 14 residues.

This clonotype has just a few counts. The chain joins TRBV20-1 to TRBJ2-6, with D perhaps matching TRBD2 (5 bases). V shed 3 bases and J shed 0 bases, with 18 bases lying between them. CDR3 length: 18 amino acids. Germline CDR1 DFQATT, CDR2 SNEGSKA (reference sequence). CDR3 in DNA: TGCAGTGCTAGTCATCTGGGCGGGTCCCACTCTGGGGCCAACGTCCTGACTTTC. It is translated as CSASHLGGSHSGANVLTF.

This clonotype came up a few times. CDR3 DNA sequence: TGTGCCAGCAGCTTAGTGAACCGGGGGGATACGCAGTATTTT. It encodes CASSLVNRGDTQYF. This chain joins TRBV7-9 and TRBJ2-3; D may be TRBD2 (6 bases). Trimming left V 1 base short and J 6 bases short, with 11 bases between. CDR1 and CDR2 from the germline V gene are SEHNR and FQNEAQ (reference sequence). This CDR3 spans 14 amino acids.

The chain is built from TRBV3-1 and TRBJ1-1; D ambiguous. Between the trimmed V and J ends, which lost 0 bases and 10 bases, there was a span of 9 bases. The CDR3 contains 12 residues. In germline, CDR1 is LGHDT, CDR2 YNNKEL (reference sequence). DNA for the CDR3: TGTGCCAGCAGCCAAGATAGGAGAGTAGCTTTCTTT. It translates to CASSQDRRVAFF.

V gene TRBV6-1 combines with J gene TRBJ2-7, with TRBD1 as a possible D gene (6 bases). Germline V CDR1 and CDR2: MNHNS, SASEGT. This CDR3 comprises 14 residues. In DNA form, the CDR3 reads TGTGCAACACACAGGGTCAGCGGCCCCTACGAGCAGTACTTC. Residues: CATHRVSGPYEQYF.

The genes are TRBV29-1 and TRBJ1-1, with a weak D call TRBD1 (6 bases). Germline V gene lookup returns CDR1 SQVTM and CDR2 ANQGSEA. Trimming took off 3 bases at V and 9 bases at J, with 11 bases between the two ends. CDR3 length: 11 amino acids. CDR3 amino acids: CSVDRTGKAFF. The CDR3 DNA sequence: TGCAGCGTTGATCGTACAGGGAAAGCTTTCTTT.

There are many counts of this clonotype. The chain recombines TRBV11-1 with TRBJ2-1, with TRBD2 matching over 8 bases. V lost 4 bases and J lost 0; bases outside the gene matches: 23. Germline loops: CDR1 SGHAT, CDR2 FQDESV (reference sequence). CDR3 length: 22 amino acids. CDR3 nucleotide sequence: TGTGCCAGCAGCTCAACCCATTTCAAGAGCGGGAGAAAGGGGAGCTCCTACAATGAGCAGTTCTTC. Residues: CASSSTHFKSGRKGSSYNEQFF.

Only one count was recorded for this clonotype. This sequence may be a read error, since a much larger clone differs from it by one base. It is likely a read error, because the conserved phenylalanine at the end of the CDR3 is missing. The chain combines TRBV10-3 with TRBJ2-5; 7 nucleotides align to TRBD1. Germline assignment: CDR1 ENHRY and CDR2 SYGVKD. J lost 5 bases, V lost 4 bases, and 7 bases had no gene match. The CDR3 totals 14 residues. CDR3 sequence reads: CAISVGGIWETQYV. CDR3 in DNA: TGTGCCATCAGTGTAGGGGGCATCTGGGAGACCCAGTACGTC.

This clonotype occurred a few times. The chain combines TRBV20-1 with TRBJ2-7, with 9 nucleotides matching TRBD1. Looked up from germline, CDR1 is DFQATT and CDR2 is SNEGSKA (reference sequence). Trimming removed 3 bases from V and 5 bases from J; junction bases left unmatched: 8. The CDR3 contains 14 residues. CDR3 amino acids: CSASGQGLLDEQYF. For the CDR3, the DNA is TGCAGTGCTAGCGGACAGGGGCTATTGGACGAGCAGTACTTC.

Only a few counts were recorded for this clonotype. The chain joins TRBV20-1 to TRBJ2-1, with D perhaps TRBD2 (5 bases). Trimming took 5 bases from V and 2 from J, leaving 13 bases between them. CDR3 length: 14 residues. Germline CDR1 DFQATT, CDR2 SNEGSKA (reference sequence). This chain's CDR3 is CSAFPPGTYNEQFF. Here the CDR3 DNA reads TGCAGTGCTTTCCCCCCGGGGACCTACAATGAGCAGTTCTTC.

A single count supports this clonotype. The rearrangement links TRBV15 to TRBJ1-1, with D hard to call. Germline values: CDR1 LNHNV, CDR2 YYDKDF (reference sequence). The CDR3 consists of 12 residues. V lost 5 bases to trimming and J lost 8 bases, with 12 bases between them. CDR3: CATSRPGIEAFF. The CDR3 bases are TGTGCCACCAGCCGACCGGGTATCGAAGCTTTCTTT.

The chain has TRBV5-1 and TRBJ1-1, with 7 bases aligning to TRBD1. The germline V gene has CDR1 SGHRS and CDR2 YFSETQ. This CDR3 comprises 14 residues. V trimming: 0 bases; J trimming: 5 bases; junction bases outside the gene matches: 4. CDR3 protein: CASSLDRGWTEAFF. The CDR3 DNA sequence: TGCGCCAGCAGCTTGGACAGGGGATGGACTGAAGCTTTCTTT.

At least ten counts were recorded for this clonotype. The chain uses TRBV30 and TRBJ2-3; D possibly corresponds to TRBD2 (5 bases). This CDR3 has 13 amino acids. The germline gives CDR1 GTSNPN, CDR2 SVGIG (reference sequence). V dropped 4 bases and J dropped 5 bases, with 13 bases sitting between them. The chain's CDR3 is CAWTGVSRDTQYF. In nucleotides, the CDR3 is TGTGCCTGGACCGGGGTATCTAGAGATACGCAGTATTTT.

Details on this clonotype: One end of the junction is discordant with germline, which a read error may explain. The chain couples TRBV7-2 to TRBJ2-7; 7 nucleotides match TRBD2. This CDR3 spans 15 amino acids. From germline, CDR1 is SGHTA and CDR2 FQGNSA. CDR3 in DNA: TGTGCCAGCAGCCCTGGACGGGGGGTAACCTACAAGCAGTACTTC. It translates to CASSPGRGVTYKQYF.

The CDR3 loop reads CASSRAWSESEAFF. Here the CDR3 DNA reads TGTGCCAGCAGCCGAGCCTGGTCCGAGTCTGAAGCTTTCTTT. The chain employs TRBV3-1 and TRBJ1-1; D is unclear. CDR1 is LGHDT and CDR2 is YNNKEL in the germline V gene (reference sequence). CDR3 length: 14 residues. Trimming shortened V by 4 bases and J by 6 bases, and 15 bases separated the two germline ends.

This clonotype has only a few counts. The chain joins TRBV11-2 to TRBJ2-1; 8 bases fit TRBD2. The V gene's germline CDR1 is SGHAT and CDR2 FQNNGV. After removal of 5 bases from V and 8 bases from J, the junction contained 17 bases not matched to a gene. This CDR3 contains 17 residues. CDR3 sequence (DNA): TGTGCCAGCAGCCAGTCTGGGTGGACTAGCAGGTCGGATGAGCAGTTCTTC. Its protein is CASSQSGWTSRSDEQFF. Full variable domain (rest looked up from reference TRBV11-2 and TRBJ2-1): EAGVAQSPRYKIIEKRQSVAFWCNPISGHATLYWYQQILGQGPKLLIQFQNNGVVDDSQLPKDRFSAERLKGVDSTLKIQPAKLEDSAVYLCASSQSGWTSRSDEQFFGPGTRLTVL.

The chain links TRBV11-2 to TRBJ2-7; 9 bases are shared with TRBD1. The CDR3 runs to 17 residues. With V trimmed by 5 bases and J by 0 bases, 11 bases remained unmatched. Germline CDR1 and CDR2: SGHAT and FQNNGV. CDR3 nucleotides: TGTGCCAGCAGCCCAAACGCCTGGGACAGGGACTCCTACGAGCAGTACTTC. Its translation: CASSPNAWDRDSYEQYF.